This T cell receptor beta chain was sequenced for a study of CD8+ T cells in alopecia areata. Study conclusions and caveats: Among patients, TCR sharing was less clear than in mice, a difference possibly due in part to HLA diversity in the patient population. Sequence data from scalp samples additionally include resident alphabeta T cells of normal skin. The study found higher clonality in lesional than normal scalp, especially in alopecia totalis/universalis.

As the sequencing template, cDNA was produced by extracting RNA and reverse transcribing it. Sequencing used immunoSEQ multiplex PCR; TCRdb keeps in-frame clones, though not all of them. This table holds under 4,000 clones, 71% found once. Per the germline V gene, CDR1 is SEHNR and CDR2 is FQNEAQ (reference sequence). The CDR3 is 13 residues long. V lost 1 base and J lost 6, with 9 bases in between. Notes on this clone: Its matching antigen is unknown.

Material for sequencing was skin. The receptor's source is a human donor in good health. The V call is TRBV7-9, the J call TRBJ2-5, with D uncertain. The CDR3 loop reads CASSLGLGKTQYF. DNA for the CDR3: TGTGCCAGCAGCTTAGGCCTGGGAAAGACCCAGTACTTC.